A selection of T cell receptor beta chains follows, all from one sample in a study of blood T cell repertoires in COVID-19. TCRdb's table, derived via immunoSEQ multiplex PCR, lists solely in-frame clones and lacks some. The sample yields a few hundred thousand clones, approximately 89% seen once. Specimen: peripheral blood. All receptors derive from a woman in her thirties or forties who had recovered from COVID-19. Each CDR3 is given with its conserved first and last residue. D genes are given only for firm matches. Rows may omit the clone size; those that give it use once, few, many or a size class.

j_call v_call clone_size d_call cdr3_nt cdr3_aa
TRBJ2-2 TRBV10-3 . TRBD1 TGTGCCATCAGTGAGCCCAGACAGGGGAACACCGGGGAGCTGTTTTTT CAISEPRQGNTGELFF
TRBJ1-1 TRBV18 . . TGTGCCAGCTCACCATTCGGGGAGGGCACTGAAGCTTTCTTT CASSPFGEGTEAFF
TRBJ2-1 TRBV30 . . TGTGCCTCCGAGGGGGGGGGCTACAATGAGCAGTTCTTC CASEGGGYNEQFF
TRBJ2-5 TRBV11-3 . TRBD2 TGTGCCAGCAGCTTAAGAGCGGGAGACGAGACCCAGTACTTC CASSLRAGDETQYF
TRBJ2-5 TRBV5-5 . TRBD1 TGTGCCAGCAGCGAAGGGACAGGTCGAGAGACCCAGTACTTC CASSEGTGRETQYF
TRBJ1-4 TRBV30 . TRBD1 TGTGCCTGGAGTGTACAGGGGAATGAAAAACTGTTTTTT CAWSVQGNEKLFF
TRBJ2-2 TRBV3-1/TRBV3-2 . TRBD2 TGTGCCAGCAGCCAAACCCCGAGACCGGGACTAGCCCCCAGCGGGGAGCTGTTTTTT CASSQTPRPGLAPSGELFF
TRBJ1-6 TRBV10-3 . . TGTGCCACCGCACCCAGGGATTATTCACCCCTCCACTTT CATAPRDYSPLHF
TRBJ2-4 TRBV19 . . TGTGCCAGTAGTCCGACAGGAGCCAAAAACATTCAGTACTTC CASSPTGAKNIQYF
TRBJ1-1 TRBV7-9 . . TGTGCCAGCAGCTCGGACAAACAAACGGAAGCTTTCTTT CASSSDKQTEAFF
TRBJ2-7 TRBV27 . . TGTGCCAGCAGCCAGGGGCTGTTCTCCTACGAGCAGTACTTC CASSQGLFSYEQYF
TRBJ2-1 TRBV5-1 . . TGCGCCAGCAGCTTACAGGGGGGGTCCTACAATGAGCAGTTCTTC CASSLQGGSYNEQFF
TRBJ1-5 TRBV24-1 . TRBD1 TGTGCCACCAGTGAAACCGGGACAGGAAATCAGCCCCAGCATTTT CATSETGTGNQPQHF
TRBJ2-1 TRBV7-9 . . TGTGCCAGCAGTTTTGGAGGGACTTATTACAATGAGCAGTTCTTC CASSFGGTYYNEQFF
TRBJ1-2 TRBV6-5 once . TGTGCCAGCAGGCGGGAGGGGGAGGGACCTGGCTACACCTTC CASRREGEGPGYTF
TRBJ1-2 TRBV29-1 . . TGCAGCGTTGTTTCGGGAATTGGCTATGGCTACACCTTC CSVVSGIGYGYTF
TRBJ1-6 TRBV3-1/TRBV3-2 few . TGTGCCAGCAGCCAAGATCCCCCAGGAAGCTCCTATAATTCACCCCTCCACTTT CASSQDPPGSSYNSPLHF
TRBJ1-2 TRBV6-5 . . TGTGCCAGCAGTAACAGGTTGAACTATGGCTACACCTTC CASSNRLNYGYTF
TRBJ2-2 TRBV7-7 . . TGTGCCAGCAGTCACCCCGCAGGAGGCGGCGGGGAGCTGTTTTTT CASSHPAGGGGELFF
TRBJ2-1 TRBV4-2 . . TGTGCCAGCAGCCAAGAATACGCGACTAGCAATGAGCAGTTCTTC CASSQEYATSNEQFF
TRBJ2-3 TRBV19 . TRBD1 TGTGCCAGTAGTCCCCCGGGGACAGCAGATACGCAGTATTTT CASSPPGTADTQYF
TRBJ1-1 TRBV30 . . TGTGCCTGGAGTGTTCAGGAAAGGACTGAAGCTTTCTTT CAWSVQERTEAFF
TRBJ1-5 TRBV5-6 . . TGTGCCAGCAGCCTATCAAACTCGGGAGAATATAGCAATCAGCCCCAGCATTTT CASSLSNSGEYSNQPQHF
TRBJ1-5 TRBV15 . . TGTGCCACCAGCAGAAATTTAAAGCAGAGGGTCAATCAGCCCCAGCATTTT CATSRNLKQRVNQPQHF
TRBJ2-7 TRBV20-1 . . TGCAGTGCTAGGGGCCCCTACGAGCAGTACTTC CSARGPYEQYF
TRBJ2-3 TRBV4-3 . TRBD2 TGCGCCAGCAGCTCGCGGACTAGCGGGAGGCTGAGCACAGATACGCAGTATTTT CASSSRTSGRLSTDTQYF
TRBJ1-2 TRBV10-3 . . TGTGCCATCAGCACAGGCGGGGACTATGGCTACACCTTC CAISTGGDYGYTF
TRBJ2-2 TRBV7-6 . TRBD1 TGTGCCAGCAGCTTAGGGGGACAGGGCTACACCGGGGAGCTGTTTTTT CASSLGGQGYTGELFF
TRBJ1-1 TRBV27 . . TGTGCCAGCACCAAAGGCGGGCGGCTAGCCACTGAAGCTTTCTTT CASTKGGRLATEAFF
TRBJ2-3 TRBV9 . . TGTGCCAGCGGAGAAGGACTGGACTTCACAGATACGCAGTATTTT CASGEGLDFTDTQYF
TRBJ2-5 TRBV28 once . TGTGCCAGCATCCCAAGGGCGGGGGCGAAAGAGACCCAGTACTTC CASIPRAGAKETQYF
TRBJ2-5 TRBV2 . . TGTGCCAGCAGTGAAGCGCTTAGGGGGGGTAGCGAGACCCAGTACTTC CASSEALRGGSETQYF
TRBJ1-3 TRBV5-6 few . TGTGCCAGCAGCTTGGAGGGACTCTCTGGAAACACCATATATTTT CASSLEGLSGNTIYF
TRBJ2-3 TRBV19 . TRBD2 TGTGCCAGTAGTATAGATCAGCTAGCGGGCACAGATACGCAGTATTTT CASSIDQLAGTDTQYF
TRBJ1-2 TRBV14 once TRBD1 TGTGCCAGCAGCCCCAACCTAGGACAGGAAACACTCTATGGCTACACCTTC CASSPNLGQETLYGYTF